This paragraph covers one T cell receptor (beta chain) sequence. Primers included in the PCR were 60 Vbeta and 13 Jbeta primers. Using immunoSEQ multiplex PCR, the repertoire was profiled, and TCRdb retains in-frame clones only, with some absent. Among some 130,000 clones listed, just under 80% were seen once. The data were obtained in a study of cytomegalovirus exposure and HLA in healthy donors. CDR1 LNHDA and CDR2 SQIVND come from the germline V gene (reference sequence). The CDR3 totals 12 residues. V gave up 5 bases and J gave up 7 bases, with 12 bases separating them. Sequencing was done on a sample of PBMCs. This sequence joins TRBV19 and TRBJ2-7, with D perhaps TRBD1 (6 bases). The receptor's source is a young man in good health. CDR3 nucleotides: TGTGCCAGTAGTGAACAGGGTTTGGAGCAGTACTTC. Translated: CASSEQGLEQYF.